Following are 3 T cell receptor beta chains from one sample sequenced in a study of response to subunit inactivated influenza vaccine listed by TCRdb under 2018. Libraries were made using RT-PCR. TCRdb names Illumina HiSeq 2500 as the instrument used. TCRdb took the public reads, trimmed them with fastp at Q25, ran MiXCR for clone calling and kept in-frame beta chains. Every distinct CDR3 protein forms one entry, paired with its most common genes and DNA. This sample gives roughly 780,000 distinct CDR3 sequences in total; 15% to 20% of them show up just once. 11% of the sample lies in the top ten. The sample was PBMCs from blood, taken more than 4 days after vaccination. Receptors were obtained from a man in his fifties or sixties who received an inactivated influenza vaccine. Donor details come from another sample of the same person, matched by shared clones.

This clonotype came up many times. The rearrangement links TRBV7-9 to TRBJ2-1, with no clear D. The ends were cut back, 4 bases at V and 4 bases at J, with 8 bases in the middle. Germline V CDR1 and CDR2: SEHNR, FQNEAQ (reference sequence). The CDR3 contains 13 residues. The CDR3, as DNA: TGTGCCAGCAGCTACGACATGTACAATGAGCAGTTCTTC. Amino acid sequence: CASSYDMYNEQFF.

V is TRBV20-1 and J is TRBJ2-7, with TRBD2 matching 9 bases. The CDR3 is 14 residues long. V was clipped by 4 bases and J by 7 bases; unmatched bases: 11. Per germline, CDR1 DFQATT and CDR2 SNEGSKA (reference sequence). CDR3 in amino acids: CSATPGREGREQYF. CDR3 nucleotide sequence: TGCAGTGCTACCCCCGGGCGGGAGGGCCGGGAGCAGTACTTC.

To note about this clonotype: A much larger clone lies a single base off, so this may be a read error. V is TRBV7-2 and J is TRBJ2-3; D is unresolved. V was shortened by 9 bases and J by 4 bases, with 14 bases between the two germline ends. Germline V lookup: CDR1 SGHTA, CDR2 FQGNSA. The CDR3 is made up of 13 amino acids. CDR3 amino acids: CASRIANADTQYF. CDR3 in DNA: TGTGCCAGTCGGATAGCTAACGCAGATACGCAGTATTTT.